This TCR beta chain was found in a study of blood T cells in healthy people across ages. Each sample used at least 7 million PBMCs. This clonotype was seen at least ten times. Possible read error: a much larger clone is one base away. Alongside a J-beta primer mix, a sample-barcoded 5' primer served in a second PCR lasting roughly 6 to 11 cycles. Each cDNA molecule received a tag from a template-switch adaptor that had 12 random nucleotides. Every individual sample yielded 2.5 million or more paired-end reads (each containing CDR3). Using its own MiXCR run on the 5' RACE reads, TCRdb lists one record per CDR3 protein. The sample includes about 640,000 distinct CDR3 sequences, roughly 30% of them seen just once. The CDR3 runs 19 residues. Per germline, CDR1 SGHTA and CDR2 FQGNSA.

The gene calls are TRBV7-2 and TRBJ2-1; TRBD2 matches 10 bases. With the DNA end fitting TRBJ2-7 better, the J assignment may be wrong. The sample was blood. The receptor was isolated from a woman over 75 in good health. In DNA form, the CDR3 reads TGTGCCAGCAGCTTAGTGGTACTAGCGGGGTCGCGCTCCTACAATGAGCAGTACTTC. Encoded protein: CASSLVVLAGSRSYNEQYF.